A single sample is the source of the 3 T cell receptor beta chains below, sequenced in a study of T cell changes during pregnancy in multiple sclerosis. Profiling relied on immunoSEQ multiplex PCR, and the TCRdb table lists in-frame clones only, not all of them. The data contain tens of thousands of clones, about 90% of them singletons. The starting material was CD4+ T cells from peripheral blood mononuclear cells, obtained before pregnancy. The receptors shown here come from a female donor with multiple sclerosis, enrolled in a pregnancy study.

This clone showed up just once. The genes are TRBV9 and TRBJ2-1; no clear D. CDR3 length equals 13 residues. Germline V lookup: CDR1 SGDLS, CDR2 YYNGEE. The V and J ends lost 4 bases and 10 bases respectively, with 15 bases between them. CDR3: CASSPRMAREQFF. The CDR3 DNA reads TGTGCCAGCAGCCCACGTATGGCCCGCGAGCAGTTCTTC.

The chain is built from TRBV5-4 and TRBJ2-5, with no clear D. This CDR3 has 15 residues. The germline gives CDR1 SGHNT, CDR2 YYREEE (reference sequence). The V gene lost 4 bases and the J gene lost 2 bases, with 15 bases spanning the gap. The CDR3 sequence is CASSPTVLAQETQYF. For the CDR3, the DNA is TGTGCCAGCAGCCCTACAGTCCTGGCGCAAGAGACCCAGTACTTC.

The gene calls are TRBV6-1 and TRBJ1-5; D is possibly TRBD1 (5 bases). The V gene lost 1 base and the J gene lost 6 bases, with 16 bases spanning the gap. The CDR3 spans 16 residues. The V gene's germline CDR1 is MNHNS and CDR2 SASEGT. The CDR3, as DNA: TGTGCCAGCAGTGAAGGTGTAGGGCGGGGCAGTCAGCCCCAGCATTTT. It yields the protein CASSEGVGRGSQPQHF.